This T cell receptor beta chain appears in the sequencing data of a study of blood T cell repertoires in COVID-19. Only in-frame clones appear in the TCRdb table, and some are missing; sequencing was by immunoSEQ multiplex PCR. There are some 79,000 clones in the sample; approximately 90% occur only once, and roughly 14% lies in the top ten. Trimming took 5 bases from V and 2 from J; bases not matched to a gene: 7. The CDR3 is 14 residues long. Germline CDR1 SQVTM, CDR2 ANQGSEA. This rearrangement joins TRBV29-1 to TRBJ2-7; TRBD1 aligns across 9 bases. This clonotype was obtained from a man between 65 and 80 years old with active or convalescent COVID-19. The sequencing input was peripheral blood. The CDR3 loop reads CSVLGDRDTYEQYF. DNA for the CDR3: TGCAGCGTTCTGGGGGACAGGGATACCTACGAGCAGTACTTC.